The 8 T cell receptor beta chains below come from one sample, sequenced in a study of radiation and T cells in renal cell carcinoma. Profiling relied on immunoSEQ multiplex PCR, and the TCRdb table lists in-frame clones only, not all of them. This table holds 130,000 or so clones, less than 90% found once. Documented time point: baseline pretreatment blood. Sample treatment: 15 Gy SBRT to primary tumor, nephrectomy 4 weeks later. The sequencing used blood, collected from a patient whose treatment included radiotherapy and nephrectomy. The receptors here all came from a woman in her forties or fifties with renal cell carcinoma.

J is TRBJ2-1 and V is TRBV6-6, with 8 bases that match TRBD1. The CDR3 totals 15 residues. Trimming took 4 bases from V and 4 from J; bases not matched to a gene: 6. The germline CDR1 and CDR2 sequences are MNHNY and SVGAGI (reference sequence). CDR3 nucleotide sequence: TGTGCCAGCAGTTTAGGGGACAGGCGGTACAATGAGCAGTTCTTC. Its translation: CASSLGDRRYNEQFF.

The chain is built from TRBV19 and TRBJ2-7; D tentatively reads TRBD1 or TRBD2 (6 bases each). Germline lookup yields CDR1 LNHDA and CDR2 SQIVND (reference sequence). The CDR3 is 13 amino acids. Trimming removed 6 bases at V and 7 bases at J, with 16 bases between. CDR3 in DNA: TGTGCCAGTAGCCTCGGGGGCGGGATTGAGCAGTACTTC. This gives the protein CASSLGGGIEQYF. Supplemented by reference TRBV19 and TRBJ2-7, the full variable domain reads DGGITQSPKYLFRKEGQNVTLSCEQNLNHDAMYWYRQDPGQGLRLIYYSQIVNDFQKGDIAEGYSVSREKKESFPLTVTSAQKNPTAFYLCASSLGGGIEQYFGPGTRLTVT.

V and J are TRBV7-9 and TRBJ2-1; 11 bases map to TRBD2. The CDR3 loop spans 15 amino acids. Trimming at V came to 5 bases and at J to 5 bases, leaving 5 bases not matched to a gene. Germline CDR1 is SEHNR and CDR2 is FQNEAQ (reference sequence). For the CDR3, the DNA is TGTGCCAGCAGCCCAGGGACTAGCGGAAACAATGAGCAGTTCTTC. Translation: CASSPGTSGNNEQFF.

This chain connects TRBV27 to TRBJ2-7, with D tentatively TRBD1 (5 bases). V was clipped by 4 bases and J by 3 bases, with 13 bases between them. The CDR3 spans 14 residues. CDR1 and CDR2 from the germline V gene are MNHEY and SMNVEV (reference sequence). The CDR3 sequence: CASSSHRSNYEQYF. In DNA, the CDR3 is TGTGCCAGCAGTTCACACAGGTCGAACTACGAGCAGTACTTC.

For the CDR3, the DNA is TGTGCCCGAGTAATCCCGCCCCAGCATTTT. Residues: CARVIPPQHF. This chain connects TRBV30 to TRBJ1-5, with unresolved D. V lost 8 bases, J lost 9 bases, and 11 bases lay in between. Germline V CDR1 and CDR2: GTSNPN, SVGIG (reference sequence). The CDR3 totals 10 residues.

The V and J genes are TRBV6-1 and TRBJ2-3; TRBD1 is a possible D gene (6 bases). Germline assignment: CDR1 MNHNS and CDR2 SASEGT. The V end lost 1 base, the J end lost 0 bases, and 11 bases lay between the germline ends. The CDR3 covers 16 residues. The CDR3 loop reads CASSEDRVLSTDTQYF. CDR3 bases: TGTGCCAGCAGTGAAGACAGGGTCCTTAGCACAGATACGCAGTATTTT.

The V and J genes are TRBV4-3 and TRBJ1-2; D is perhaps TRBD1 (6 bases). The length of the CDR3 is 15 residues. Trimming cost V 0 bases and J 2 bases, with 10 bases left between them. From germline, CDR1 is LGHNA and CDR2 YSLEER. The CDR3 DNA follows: TGCGCCAGCAGCCAAGATTCCCAGGGGAACTATGGCTACACCTTC. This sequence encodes CASSQDSQGNYGYTF.

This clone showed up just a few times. As DNA, the CDR3 is TGTGCCAGCAGCCTAGGGGACAGGGGGCTGAGCGGGGAGCTGTTTTTT. Protein sequence: CASSLGDRGLSGELFF. The chain is built from TRBV28 and TRBJ2-2; 12 bases line up with TRBD1. The CDR3 has 16 amino acids. V shed 6 bases, J shed 7 bases, and the junction held 9 bases outside the gene matches. CDR1 and CDR2 from the germline V gene are MDHEN and SYDVKM.